This T cell receptor beta chain was captured in a study of blood T cells in healthy people across ages. Study outcomes and limitations: Naive CD4+ cell counts and diversity both ran higher in long-lived than in aged donors. Researchers judged that diversity estimates from one million T cells fell short of true values.

The second PCR ran roughly 6 to 11 cycles with a sample-barcoded 5' primer and J-beta primers. With 12 random nucleotides, a template-switch adaptor tagged each individual cDNA molecule. In TCRdb, the 5' RACE reads were re-called with MiXCR into one record per CDR3 protein. Of about 670,000 distinct CDR3 sequences in the sample, around two fifths were seen once. Regarding this clonotype: Its antigen is currently unknown. Compared with germline, one end of the junction differs, possibly owing to a read error.

Germline V gene lookup returns CDR1 SEHNR and CDR2 FQNEAQ (reference sequence). CDR3 length equals 14 residues. The TCR comes from an elderly man in good health. The V gene is TRBV7-9, the J gene TRBJ2-1, with TRBD1 identical over 8 bases. The sample was blood. CDR3 sequence (DNA): TGTGCCAGCAGCCCAGGGGGCAGAGCCAATAAGCAGTTCTTC. Protein product: CASSPGGRANKQFF.